Each of the 19 T cell receptor beta chains below was sequenced from the same sample in a study of T cells in Graves' hyperthyroidism and ophthalmopathy. The CDR3 regions of TCR beta were amplified from RNA transcripts. In the first-round RT-PCR of the TCR CDR3, the HTBI primer set was used. TCRdb fed the multiplex PCR reads into MiXCR, producing one record per CDR3 protein. The sample yields approximately 300,000 distinct CDR3 sequences, about 15% seen once. The sequenced sample was blood. Receptors were obtained from a woman aged 55 to 70 with Graves' ophthalmopathy.

This chain joins TRBV9 and TRBJ1-2; 8 nucleotides align to TRBD1. Trimming cost V 4 bases and J 6 bases; bases outside gene matches: 2. Per the germline V gene, CDR1 is SGDLS and CDR2 is YYNGEE. The CDR3 loop spans 12 amino acids. CDR3 DNA: TGTGCCAGCAGCTCGGACAGGGATGGCTACACCTTC. Translated, it gives CASSSDRDGYTF.

This clonotype was observed at least ten times. The chain has TRBV20-1 and TRBJ2-7; 7 nucleotides agree with TRBD2. The CDR3 loop spans 15 amino acids. The V gene's germline CDR1 is DFQATT and CDR2 SNEGSKA (reference sequence). V shed 0 bases and J 3 bases; nucleotides not matched to a gene: 8. CDR3 sequence reads: CSARDGGEKGYEQYF. The CDR3 DNA follows: TGCAGTGCTAGAGATGGGGGGGAGAAGGGCTACGAGCAGTACTTC.

This clonotype was observed at least ten times. J is TRBJ1-2 and V is TRBV7-2, with D unresolved. V shed 4 bases and J shed 5 bases, with 11 bases lying between them. Looked up from germline, CDR1 is SGHTA and CDR2 is FQGNSA. This CDR3 is 13 amino acids long. The CDR3 bases are TGTGCCAGCAGCTCAGACACTTCGTATGGCTACACCTTC. Translated, it gives CASSSDTSYGYTF.

This chain's CDR3 is CASRTDLAKNIQYF. For the CDR3, the DNA is TGTGCCAGCAGGACAGACCTAGCCAAAAACATTCAGTACTTC. The chain recombines TRBV2 with TRBJ2-4; tentatively, D is TRBD1 (5 bases). This CDR3 has 14 amino acids. The germline V gene has CDR1 SNHLY and CDR2 FYNNEI. Trimming cost V 6 bases and J 0 bases, with 9 bases left between them.

In its sample, this clonotype was seen many times. The J gene is TRBJ1-5, the V gene TRBV29-1, with TRBD1 matching 7 bases. The J segment lost 7 bases and the V segment lost 7 bases, leaving 10 bases of the junction unmatched. This CDR3 region has 13 residues. Germline V lookup: CDR1 SQVTM, CDR2 ANQGSEA. The CDR3 is CSARGGAEQPQHF. CDR3 sequence (DNA): TGCAGCGCCCGAGGGGGCGCGGAGCAGCCCCAGCATTTT.

This clonotype was seen at least ten times. The CDR3 sequence is CASSQDSPAFGGEMNTEAFF. The CDR3, as DNA: TGCGCCAGCAGCCAAGATTCGCCTGCATTCGGAGGGGAAATGAACACTGAAGCTTTCTTT. The chain couples TRBV4-3 to TRBJ1-1; the D gene is possibly TRBD1 (5 bases). V lost 0 bases to trimming and J lost 0 bases, with 23 bases between them. The V gene's germline CDR1 is LGHNA and CDR2 YSLEER. CDR3 length: 20 amino acids.

V is TRBV29-1 and J is TRBJ2-1; 7 bases are a match to TRBD1. Germline CDR1 reads SQVTM; CDR2 reads ANQGSEA. This CDR3 has 13 residues. The ends lost 3 bases at V and 9 bases at J; junction bases unmatched: 8. The CDR3 region is CSVDRQGTGEQFF. The CDR3 DNA reads TGCAGCGTTGACCGACAGGGAACCGGTGAGCAGTTCTTC.

This clonotype occurred a few times. This chain connects TRBV6-2 or TRBV6-3 to TRBJ2-7; D is uncertain. Trimming cost V 5 bases and J 8 bases, with 13 bases left between them. CDR1 is MNHEY, CDR2 SVGEGT, per germline. The CDR3 consists of 12 residues. The CDR3 DNA is TGTGCCAGCAGTCAGTTATCTACGAAGCAGTACTTC. Amino acid sequence: CASSQLSTKQYF.

This clonotype was detected many times. This chain connects TRBV18 to TRBJ1-1; D perhaps matches TRBD1 (6 bases). CDR1 KGHSH and CDR2 LQKENI come from the germline V gene. Trimming cost V 5 bases and J 8 bases, with 12 bases left between them. The CDR3 runs 12 residues. CDR3 DNA: TGTGCCAGCTCAGCGACCGGGACAGAAGCTTTCTTT. This codes for CASSATGTEAFF.

This sequence joins TRBV12-3 or TRBV12-4 and TRBJ2-5; the D gene is possibly TRBD2 (6 bases). V lost 6 bases and J 5 bases, leaving 16 bases between the germline ends. This CDR3 is built from 14 residues. In DNA form, the CDR3 reads TGTGCCAGCAGCCTGACTAGAGGTGGCGAGACCCAGTACTTC. This encodes CASSLTRGGETQYF.

The chain couples TRBV10-3 to TRBJ2-3; 9 bases map to TRBD2. J gave up 3 bases and V 7 bases, and 8 bases lay outside the gene matches. CDR1 is ENHRY, CDR2 SYGVKD, per germline. The CDR3 extends over 15 amino acids. The CDR3: CAINERGEATDTQYF. The CDR3 nucleotides read TGTGCCATCAACGAGCGGGGGGAGGCGACAGATACGCAGTATTTT.

Regarding this clonotype: Germline is not matched at one junction end, which may reflect a read error. The chain has TRBV13 and TRBJ1-2; a weak D match, TRBD1 (5 bases). Germline V CDR1 and CDR2: PRHDT, FYEKMQ (reference sequence). CDR3 length equals 11 residues. The CDR3 is CASRLDRGYTF. In DNA form, the CDR3 reads TGTGCCAGCAGATTAGACAGAGGCTACACCTTC.

This clonotype was seen more than once but under ten times. The rearrangement uses TRBV7-8 and TRBJ2-2; possibly TRBD2 for D (6 bases). Germline CDR1 SGHVS, CDR2 FQNEAQ. CDR3 size: 12 residues. The V and J ends lost 7 bases and 4 bases respectively, with 7 bases between them. The DNA of the CDR3 is TGTGCCAGCAACGGGGGCACCGGGGAGCTGTTTTTT. It encodes CASNGGTGELFF.

This clonotype was picked up a small number of times. J is TRBJ2-2 and V is TRBV11-2; no firm D call. The CDR3 is 14 amino acids. The germline V gene has CDR1 SGHAT and CDR2 FQNNGV. V lost 5 bases, J lost 1 base, and 8 bases lay in between. In DNA form, the CDR3 reads TGTGCCAGCAGCCTTTTTCTGAACACCGGGGAGCTGTTTTTT. Its protein product is CASSLFLNTGELFF.

This clonotype was recorded at least ten times. V usage is TRBV6-2 or TRBV6-3 and J usage is TRBJ1-5; D unresolved. CDR1 is MNHEY, CDR2 SVGEGT, per germline. The CDR3 sequence is 13 residues long. Trimming removed 5 bases from V and 2 bases from J, with 7 bases in between. DNA of the CDR3: TGTGCCAGCAGTGGATGGCGCAATCAGCCCCAGCATTTT. This sequence encodes CASSGWRNQPQHF.

This clonotype was detected only a few times. The genes are TRBV28 and TRBJ2-3; 8 bases fit TRBD2. This CDR3 spans 15 amino acids. V trimming: 6 bases; J trimming: 4 bases; junction bases outside the gene matches: 9. From germline, CDR1 is MDHEN and CDR2 SYDVKM. The chain's CDR3 is CASRVQRETPDTQYF. As DNA, the CDR3 is TGTGCCAGCAGGGTACAGCGGGAGACTCCAGATACGCAGTATTTT.

Many counts were recorded for this clonotype. DNA of the CDR3: TGCGCCAGCAGCTCGACAGTCACAGATACGCAGTATTTT. Protein: CASSSTVTDTQYF. The rearrangement links TRBV5-1 to TRBJ2-3, with D perhaps TRBD1 (5 bases). This CDR3 has 13 amino acids. The germline V gene has CDR1 SGHRS and CDR2 YFSETQ. Trimming took off 3 bases at V and 2 bases at J, with 7 bases between the two ends.

At least ten counts were recorded for this clonotype. The genes are TRBV28 and TRBJ2-5; D not resolved. V lost 4 bases and J lost 2, with 11 bases in between. Germline values: CDR1 MDHEN, CDR2 SYDVKM. This CDR3 contains 14 residues. In DNA form, the CDR3 reads TGTGCCAGCAGTTATCTGCAAGCTCAAGAGACCCAGTACTTC. It is translated as CASSYLQAQETQYF.

This clonotype has ten or more counts. The J gene is TRBJ2-1, the V gene TRBV7-2, with D unresolved. Trimming removed 1 base from V and 1 base from J, with 8 bases in between. This CDR3 has 15 residues. CDR1 and CDR2 (germline): SGHTA, FQGNSA. The CDR3 reads CASSLVPKSYNEQFF. In DNA, the CDR3 is TGTGCCAGCAGCTTAGTACCGAAGTCCTACAATGAGCAGTTCTTC.